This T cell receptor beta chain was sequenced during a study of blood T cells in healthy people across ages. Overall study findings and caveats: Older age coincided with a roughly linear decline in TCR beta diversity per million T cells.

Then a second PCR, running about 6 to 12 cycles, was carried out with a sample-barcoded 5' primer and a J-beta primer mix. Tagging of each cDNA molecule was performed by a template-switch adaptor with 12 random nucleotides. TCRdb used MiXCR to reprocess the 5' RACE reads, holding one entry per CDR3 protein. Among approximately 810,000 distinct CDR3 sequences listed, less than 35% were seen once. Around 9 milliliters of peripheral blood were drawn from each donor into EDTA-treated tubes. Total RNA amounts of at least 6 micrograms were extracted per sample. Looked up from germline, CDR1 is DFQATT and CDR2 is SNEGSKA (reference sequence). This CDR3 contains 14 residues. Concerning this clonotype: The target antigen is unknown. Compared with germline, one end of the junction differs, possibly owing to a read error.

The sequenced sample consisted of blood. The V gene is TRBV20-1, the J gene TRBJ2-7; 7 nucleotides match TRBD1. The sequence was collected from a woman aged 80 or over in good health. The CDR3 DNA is TGCAGTGCAAGGGACAGTCAGGTCTCCCACGAGCAGTACTTC. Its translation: CSARDSQVSHEQYF.